Each of the 9 T cell receptor beta chains below was sequenced from the same sample in a study of early T cells in non-severe SARS-CoV-2 infection. TCRdb processed the 5' RACE reads anew with MiXCR; each CDR3 protein has one entry. The sample contains 80,000 to 95,000 distinct CDR3 sequences, about 15% of which appear only once. What was sequenced was whole blood. Receptor source: an adult who was a healthcare worker with PCR-confirmed SARS-CoV-2 infection or an uninfected control (not recorded which).

The table lists this clonotype with many counts. This chain connects TRBV3-1 to TRBJ2-7; possible D gene TRBD2, 5 bases. V lost 0 bases to trimming and J lost 3 bases, with 9 bases between them. In germline, CDR1 is LGHDT, CDR2 YNNKEL (reference sequence). The CDR3 has 14 amino acids. Here the CDR3 reads CASSQDLRGYEQYV. CDR3 sequence (DNA): TGTGCCAGCAGCCAAGATCTACGGGGCTACGAGCAGTACGTC.

This clonotype was detected a few times. This chain connects TRBV27 to TRBJ2-3; 8 bases map to TRBD2. The CDR3 is 14 residues long. Germline CDR1 is MNHEY and CDR2 is SMNVEV (reference sequence). With V trimmed by 7 bases and J by 2 bases, 5 bases remained unmatched. The CDR3 here is CASKGLAVTDTQYF. In DNA form, the CDR3 reads TGTGCCAGCAAAGGACTAGCTGTCACAGATACGCAGTATTTT.

The sample holds many counts of this clonotype. J is TRBJ2-5 and V is TRBV2, with D perhaps matching TRBD1 (6 bases). Trimming removed 4 bases from V and 9 bases from J, with 21 bases in between. The CDR3 runs 15 residues. Germline assignment: CDR1 SNHLY and CDR2 FYNNEI. CDR3 bases: TGTGCCAGCAGTGCGGAACAGGGCGCGAGGAGCGCCCAGTACTTC. It is translated as CASSAEQGARSAQYF.

This clonotype turned up a few times. The chain combines TRBV29-1 with TRBJ2-3; tentative D call: TRBD1 (5 bases). The CDR3 extends over 13 amino acids. V was pared by 4 bases and J by 5 bases, with 13 bases between. Germline values: CDR1 SQVTM, CDR2 ANQGSEA. CDR3 region: CSVVSRVGDTQYF. DNA for the CDR3: TGCAGCGTTGTTTCCAGGGTAGGAGATACGCAGTATTTT.

This chain joins TRBV7-8 and TRBJ1-3, with a weak D call TRBD1 (6 bases). Germline lookup yields CDR1 SGHVS and CDR2 FQNEAQ. The V gene lost 2 bases and the J gene lost 5 bases, with 16 bases spanning the gap. This CDR3 has 16 residues. CDR3 region: CASSLMARGARNTIYF. The CDR3 DNA follows: TGTGCCAGCAGCTTAATGGCTCGGGGGGCGAGAAACACCATATATTTT.

The chain employs TRBV3-1 and TRBJ2-1; no clear D gene. This CDR3 comprises 15 residues. Germline assignment: CDR1 LGHDT and CDR2 YNNKEL (reference sequence). The V gene lost 4 bases and the J gene lost 6 bases, with 16 bases spanning the gap. This chain's CDR3 is CASSPTVTVSNEQFF. CDR3 bases: TGTGCCAGCAGCCCAACGGTAACAGTTAGCAATGAGCAGTTCTTC.

The rearrangement links TRBV11-2 to TRBJ2-1; 11 positions agree with TRBD2. Trimming cost V 2 bases and J 6 bases; bases outside gene matches: 12. The CDR3 totals 18 residues. Germline CDR1 reads SGHAT; CDR2 reads FQNNGV. The CDR3 DNA reads TGTGCCAGCAGCTTATTTAGTCGTAGCGGGGGGGCGACCAATGAGCAGTTCTTC. It yields the protein CASSLFSRSGGATNEQFF.

This clonotype was counted between two and nine times. This chain links TRBV29-1 with TRBJ1-2; D remains unclear. CDR1 and CDR2 (germline): SQVTM, ANQGSEA. V shed 5 bases and J shed 8 bases, with 9 bases lying between them. The CDR3 has 10 residues. CDR3 residues: CSVLSDGYTF. CDR3 nucleotide sequence: TGCAGCGTTCTCAGTGACGGCTACACCTTC.

This rearrangement joins TRBV5-1 to TRBJ2-4; D gene unclear. V lost 4 bases and J lost 1, with 12 bases in between. Looked up from germline, CDR1 is SGHRS and CDR2 is YFSETQ. The CDR3 has 15 amino acids. The CDR3, as DNA: TGCGCCAGCAGCGACCCCTATATGGCCAAAAACATTCAGTACTTC. It specifies CASSDPYMAKNIQYF.